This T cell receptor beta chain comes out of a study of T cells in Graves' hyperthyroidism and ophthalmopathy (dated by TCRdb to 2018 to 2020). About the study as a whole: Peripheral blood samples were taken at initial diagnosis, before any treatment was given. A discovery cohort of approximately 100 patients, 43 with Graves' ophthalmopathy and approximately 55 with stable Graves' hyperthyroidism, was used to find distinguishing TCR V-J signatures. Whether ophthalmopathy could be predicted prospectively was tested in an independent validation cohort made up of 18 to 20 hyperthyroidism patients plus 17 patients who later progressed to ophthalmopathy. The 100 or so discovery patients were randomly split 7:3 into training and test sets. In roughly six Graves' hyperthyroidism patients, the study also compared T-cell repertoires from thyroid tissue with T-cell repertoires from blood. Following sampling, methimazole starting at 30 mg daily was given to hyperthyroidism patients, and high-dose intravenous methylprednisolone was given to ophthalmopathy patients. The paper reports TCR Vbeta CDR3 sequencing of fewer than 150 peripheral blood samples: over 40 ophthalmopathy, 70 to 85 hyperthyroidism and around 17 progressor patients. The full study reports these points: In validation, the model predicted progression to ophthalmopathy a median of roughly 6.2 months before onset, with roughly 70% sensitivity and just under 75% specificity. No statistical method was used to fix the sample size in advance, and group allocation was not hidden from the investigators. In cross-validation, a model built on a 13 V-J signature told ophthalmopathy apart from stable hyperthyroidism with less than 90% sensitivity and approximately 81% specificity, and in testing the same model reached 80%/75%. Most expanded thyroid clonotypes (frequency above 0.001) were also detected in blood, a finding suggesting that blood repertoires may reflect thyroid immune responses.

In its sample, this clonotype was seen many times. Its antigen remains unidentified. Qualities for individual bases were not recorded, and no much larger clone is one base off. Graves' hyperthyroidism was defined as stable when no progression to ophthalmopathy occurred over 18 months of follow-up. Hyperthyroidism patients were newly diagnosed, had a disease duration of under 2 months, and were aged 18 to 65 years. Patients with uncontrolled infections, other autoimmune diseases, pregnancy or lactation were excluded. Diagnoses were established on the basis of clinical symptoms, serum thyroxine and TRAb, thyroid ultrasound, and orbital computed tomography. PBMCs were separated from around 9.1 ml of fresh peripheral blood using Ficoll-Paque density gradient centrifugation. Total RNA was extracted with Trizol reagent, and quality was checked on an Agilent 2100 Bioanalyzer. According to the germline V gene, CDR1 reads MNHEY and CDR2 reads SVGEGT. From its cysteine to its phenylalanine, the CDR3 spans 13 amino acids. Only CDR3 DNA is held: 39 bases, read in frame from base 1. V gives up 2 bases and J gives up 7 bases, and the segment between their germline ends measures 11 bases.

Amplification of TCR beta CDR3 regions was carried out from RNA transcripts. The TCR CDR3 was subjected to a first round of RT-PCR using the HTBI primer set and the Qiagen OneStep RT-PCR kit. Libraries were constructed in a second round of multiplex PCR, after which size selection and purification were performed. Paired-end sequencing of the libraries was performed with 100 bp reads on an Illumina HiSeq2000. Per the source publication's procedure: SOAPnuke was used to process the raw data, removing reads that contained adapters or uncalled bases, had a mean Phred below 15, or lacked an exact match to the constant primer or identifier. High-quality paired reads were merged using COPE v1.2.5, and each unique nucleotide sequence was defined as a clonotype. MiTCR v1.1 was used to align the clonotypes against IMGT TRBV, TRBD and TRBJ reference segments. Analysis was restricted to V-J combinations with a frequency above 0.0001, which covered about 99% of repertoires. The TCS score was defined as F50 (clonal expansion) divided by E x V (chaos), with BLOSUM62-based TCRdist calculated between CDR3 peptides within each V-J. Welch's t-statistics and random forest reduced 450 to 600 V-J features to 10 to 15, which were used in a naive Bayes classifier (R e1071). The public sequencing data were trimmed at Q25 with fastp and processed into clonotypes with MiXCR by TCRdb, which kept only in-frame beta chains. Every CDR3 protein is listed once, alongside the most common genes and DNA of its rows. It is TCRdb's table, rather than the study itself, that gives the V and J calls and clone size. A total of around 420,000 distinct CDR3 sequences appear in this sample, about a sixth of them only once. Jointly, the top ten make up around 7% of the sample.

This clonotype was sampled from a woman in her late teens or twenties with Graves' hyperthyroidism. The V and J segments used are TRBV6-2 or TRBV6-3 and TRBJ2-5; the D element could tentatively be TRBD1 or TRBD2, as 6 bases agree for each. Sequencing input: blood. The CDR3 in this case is CASSYGGLGTQYF. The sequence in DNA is TGTGCCAGCAGTTACGGGGGGCTAGGGACCCAGTACTTC.